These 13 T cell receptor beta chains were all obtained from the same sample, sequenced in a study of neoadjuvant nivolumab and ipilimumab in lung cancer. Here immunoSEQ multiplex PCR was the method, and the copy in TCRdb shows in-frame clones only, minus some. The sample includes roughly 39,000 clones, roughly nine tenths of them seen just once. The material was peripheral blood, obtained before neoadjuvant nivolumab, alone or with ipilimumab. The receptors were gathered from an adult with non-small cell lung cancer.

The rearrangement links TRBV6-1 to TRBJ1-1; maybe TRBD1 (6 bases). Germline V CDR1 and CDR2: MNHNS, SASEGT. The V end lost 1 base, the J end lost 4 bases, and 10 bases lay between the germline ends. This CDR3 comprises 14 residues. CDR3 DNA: TGTGCCAGCAGTGAAGGGTTAGGGGGCACTGAAGCTTTCTTT. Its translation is CASSEGLGGTEAFF.

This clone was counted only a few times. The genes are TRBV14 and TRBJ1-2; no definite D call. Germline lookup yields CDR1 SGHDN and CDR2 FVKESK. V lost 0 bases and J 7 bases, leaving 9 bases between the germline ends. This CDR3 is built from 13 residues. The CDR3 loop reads CASSQELVGGYTF. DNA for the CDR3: TGTGCCAGCAGCCAAGAGCTCGTGGGTGGCTACACCTTC.

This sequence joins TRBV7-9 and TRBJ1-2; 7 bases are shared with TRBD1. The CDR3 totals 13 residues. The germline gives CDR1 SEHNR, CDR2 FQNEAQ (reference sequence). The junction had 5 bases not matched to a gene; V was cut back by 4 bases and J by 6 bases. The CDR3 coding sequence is TGTGCCAGCAGCTCCCAACAGGGGAATGGCTACACCTTC. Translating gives CASSSQQGNGYTF.

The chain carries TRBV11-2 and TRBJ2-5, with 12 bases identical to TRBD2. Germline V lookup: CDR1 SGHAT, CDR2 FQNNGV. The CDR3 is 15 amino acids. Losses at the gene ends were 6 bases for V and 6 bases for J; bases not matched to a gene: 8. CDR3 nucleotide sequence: TGTGCCAGCAGTTACCAGACTAGCGGGAGACAGACCCAGTACTTC. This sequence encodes CASSYQTSGRQTQYF.

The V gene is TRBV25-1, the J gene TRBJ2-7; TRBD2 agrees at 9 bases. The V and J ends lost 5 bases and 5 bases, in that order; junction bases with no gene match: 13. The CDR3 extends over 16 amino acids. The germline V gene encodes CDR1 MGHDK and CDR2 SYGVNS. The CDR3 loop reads CASSYSHSGSRDEQYF. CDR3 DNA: TGTGCCAGCAGTTACTCTCATAGCGGGAGTCGGGACGAGCAGTACTTC.

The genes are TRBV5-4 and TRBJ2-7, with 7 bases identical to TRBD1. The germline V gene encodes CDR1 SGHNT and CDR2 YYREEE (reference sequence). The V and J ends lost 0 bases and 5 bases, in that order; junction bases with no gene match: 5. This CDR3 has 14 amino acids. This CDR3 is CASSLDPGGDEQYF. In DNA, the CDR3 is TGTGCCAGCAGCTTGGATCCAGGGGGTGACGAGCAGTACTTC.

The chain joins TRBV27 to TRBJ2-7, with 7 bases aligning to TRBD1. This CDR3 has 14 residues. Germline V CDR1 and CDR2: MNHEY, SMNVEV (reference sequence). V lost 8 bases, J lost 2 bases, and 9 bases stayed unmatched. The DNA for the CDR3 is TGTGCCAGCCAGACGGACAGGTTAACCTACGAGCAGTACTTC. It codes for CASQTDRLTYEQYF.

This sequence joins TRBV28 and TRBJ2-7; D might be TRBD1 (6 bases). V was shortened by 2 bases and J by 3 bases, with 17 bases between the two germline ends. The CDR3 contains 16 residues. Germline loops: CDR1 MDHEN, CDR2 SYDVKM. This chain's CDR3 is CASSLILWGTNYEQYF. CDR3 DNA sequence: TGTGCCAGCAGTTTAATTCTGTGGGGGACAAACTACGAGCAGTACTTC. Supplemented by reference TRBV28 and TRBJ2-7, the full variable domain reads DVKVTQSSRYLVKRTGEKVFLECVQDMDHENMFWYRQDPGLGLRLIYFSYDVKMKEKGDIPEGYSVSREKKERFSLILESASTNQTSMYLCASSLILWGTNYEQYFGPGTRLTVT.

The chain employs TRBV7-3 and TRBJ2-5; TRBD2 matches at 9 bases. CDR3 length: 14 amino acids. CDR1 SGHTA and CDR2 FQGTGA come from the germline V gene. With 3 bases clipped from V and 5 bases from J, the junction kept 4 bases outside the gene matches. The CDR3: CASSLAGGRETQYF. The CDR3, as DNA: TGTGCCAGCAGCTTGGCGGGAGGGCGTGAGACCCAGTACTTC.

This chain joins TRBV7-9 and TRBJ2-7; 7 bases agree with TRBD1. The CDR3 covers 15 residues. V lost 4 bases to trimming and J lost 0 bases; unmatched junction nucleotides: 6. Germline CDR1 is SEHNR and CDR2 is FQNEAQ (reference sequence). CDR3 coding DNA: TGTGCCAGCAGCTCGAGGGACAGTATCTCCTACGAGCAGTACTTC. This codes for CASSSRDSISYEQYF. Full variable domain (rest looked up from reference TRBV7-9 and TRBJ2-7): DTGVSQNPRHKITKRGQNVTFRCDPISEHNRLYWYRQTLGQGPEFLTYFQNEAQLEKSRLLSDRFSAERPKGSFSTLEIQRTEQGDSAMYLCASSSRDSISYEQYFGPGTRLTVT.

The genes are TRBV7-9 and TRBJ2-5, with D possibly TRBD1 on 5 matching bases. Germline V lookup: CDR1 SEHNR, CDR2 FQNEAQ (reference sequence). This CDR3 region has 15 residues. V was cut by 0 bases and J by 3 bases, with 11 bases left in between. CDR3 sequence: CASSLASGPKETQYF. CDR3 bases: TGTGCCAGCAGCTTAGCTTCAGGGCCTAAAGAGACCCAGTACTTC.

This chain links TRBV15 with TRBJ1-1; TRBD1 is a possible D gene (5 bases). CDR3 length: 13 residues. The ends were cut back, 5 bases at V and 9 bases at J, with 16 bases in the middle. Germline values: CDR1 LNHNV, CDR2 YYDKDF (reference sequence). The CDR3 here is CATSSSNGAKAFF. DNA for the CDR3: TGTGCCACCAGCTCTTCGAACGGGGCAAAAGCTTTCTTT.

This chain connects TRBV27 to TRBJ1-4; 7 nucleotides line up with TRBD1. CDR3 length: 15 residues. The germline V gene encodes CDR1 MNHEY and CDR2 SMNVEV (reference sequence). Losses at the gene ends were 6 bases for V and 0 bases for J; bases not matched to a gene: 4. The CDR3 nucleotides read TGTGCCAGCAGCCGAGACAGGGCAACTAATGAAAAACTGTTTTTT. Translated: CASSRDRATNEKLFF.